Shown below are 29 T cell receptor beta chains from a single sample sequenced in a study of T cells in Graves' hyperthyroidism and ophthalmopathy (dated by TCRdb to the late 2010s). The library was produced with multiplex PCR. Sequencing was carried out with an Illumina HiSeq 2000. TCR beta CDR3 regions were amplified from RNA transcripts. The TCR CDR3 was subjected to a first round of RT-PCR using the HTBI primer set and the Qiagen OneStep RT-PCR kit. TCRdb redid the processing of the public reads, applying fastp at Q25 and MiXCR, and retained in-frame beta chains. Rows matching on CDR3 protein sequence are summarized as one entry with the most common DNA and genes. Here the sample has over 400,000 distinct CDR3 sequences; about 22% occur a single time. Together, the top ten hold 45% to 50% of the sample. Sequences were obtained from blood. The receptors derive from an older woman with Graves' ophthalmopathy.

This chain joins TRBV6-6 and TRBJ2-1, with 8 bases that match TRBD2. The V segment lost 0 bases and the J segment 6 bases; nucleotides outside the gene matches: 16. This CDR3 is built from 19 residues. Germline-derived CDR1 and CDR2 are MNHNY and SVGAGI (reference sequence). The CDR3: CASSYSGLFGLADINEQFF. The CDR3 nucleotides read TGTGCCAGCAGTTACTCGGGACTATTCGGACTAGCCGATATCAATGAGCAGTTCTTC.

This rearrangement joins TRBV19 to TRBJ1-1, with 7 bases aligning to TRBD1. CDR3 length equals 15 residues. CDR1 LNHDA and CDR2 SQIVND come from the germline V gene (reference sequence). Trimming removed 3 bases from V and 4 bases from J; junction bases left unmatched: 8. The CDR3 protein is CASSIGDSLPTEAFF. The CDR3 DNA sequence: TGTGCCAGTAGTATTGGGGACAGTCTACCCACTGAAGCTTTCTTT.

This clonotype was found many times. This rearrangement joins TRBV11-2 to TRBJ2-1; 8 positions match TRBD2. The germline V gene has CDR1 SGHAT and CDR2 FQNNGV. V trimming: 4 bases; J trimming: 1 base; junction bases outside the gene matches: 6. This CDR3 is built from 16 residues. In DNA, the CDR3 is TGTGCCAGCAGCTCCCTCGGCGGGGGGTCCTACAATGAGCAGTTCTTC. Residues: CASSSLGGGSYNEQFF.

The chain combines TRBV6-2 or TRBV6-3 with TRBJ1-1, with D maybe TRBD1 (5 bases). The CDR3 length is 15 residues. V was pared by 8 bases and J by 4 bases, with 20 bases between. Germline V lookup: CDR1 MNHEY, CDR2 SVGEGT. The CDR3 nucleotides read TGTGCCAGCCGCCCCTTGGAGGGGTGGGGCACTGAAGCTTTCTTT. This codes for CASRPLEGWGTEAFF.

The chain couples TRBV5-1 to TRBJ2-2, with 10 nucleotides matching TRBD2. CDR3 length: 16 residues. Looked up from germline, CDR1 is SGHRS and CDR2 is YFSETQ. After removal of 2 bases from V and 5 bases from J, the junction contained 6 bases not matched to a gene. Written as DNA, the CDR3 is TGCGCCAGCAGCTTAGCGGGAGGGCCCGGAACCGGGGAGCTGTTTTTT. This encodes CASSLAGGPGTGELFF.

This chain joins TRBV6-1 and TRBJ2-7; D is perhaps TRBD1 (5 bases). The CDR3 spans 13 residues. Trimming removed 7 bases at V and 5 bases at J, with 15 bases between. Germline V lookup: CDR1 MNHNS, CDR2 SASEGT. The CDR3 DNA reads TGTGCCAGCACCGCCACAGACAGAGACGAGCAGTACTTC. Its protein product is CASTATDRDEQYF.

The gene calls are TRBV27 and TRBJ1-1, with D perhaps TRBD1 (6 bases). Trimming took off 6 bases at V and 1 base at J, with 12 bases between the two ends. Looked up from germline, CDR1 is MNHEY and CDR2 is SMNVEV (reference sequence). The CDR3 spans 14 residues. The DNA for the CDR3 is TGTGCCAGCAGCAAGGCGGGACAGAACACTGAAGCTTTCTTT. Its protein product is CASSKAGQNTEAFF.

The CDR3 sequence is CASSQALNTEAFF. The CDR3 DNA is TGTGCCAGCAGCCAAGCATTAAACACTGAAGCTTTCTTT. The chain recombines TRBV3-1 with TRBJ1-1; D is undetermined. The germline CDR1 and CDR2 sequences are LGHDT and YNNKEL (reference sequence). The CDR3 is made up of 13 amino acids. Trimming cost V 1 base and J 2 bases, with 5 bases left between them. The full variable domain, completed using reference TRBV3-1 and TRBJ1-1, is DTAVSQTPKYLVTQMGNDKSIKCEQNLGHDTMYWYKQDSKKFLKIMFSYNNKELIINETVPNRFSPKSPDKAHLNLHINSLELGDSAVYFCASSQALNTEAFFGQGTRLTVV.

The genes are TRBV27 and TRBJ2-5; D remains unclear. Trimming cost V 1 base and J 2 bases, with 8 bases left between them. The germline V gene has CDR1 MNHEY and CDR2 SMNVEV (reference sequence). The CDR3 sequence is 14 residues long. CDR3 sequence: CASSLFGRQETQYF. In nucleotides, the CDR3 is TGTGCCAGCAGTTTATTTGGCAGACAAGAGACCCAGTACTTC.

The chain is built from TRBV4-1 and TRBJ1-2; 8 bases map to TRBD1. V lost 0 bases, J lost 7 bases, and 4 bases stayed unmatched. Looked up from germline, CDR1 is MGHRA and CDR2 is YSYEKL. The CDR3 consists of 14 residues. The CDR3 bases are TGCGCCAGCAGCCAAGATTGGACAGGGTTTGGCTACACCTTC. This codes for CASSQDWTGFGYTF.

As for this clonotype: This clone may be a read error of a much larger clone one base away. This chain connects TRBV6-1 to TRBJ2-3; 8 nucleotides align to TRBD2. This CDR3 comprises 15 residues. Germline-derived CDR1 and CDR2 are MNHNS and SASEGT. V lost 5 bases to trimming and J lost 4 bases; unmatched junction nucleotides: 8. DNA for the CDR3: TGTGCCAGCAGTCATAGATCTAGCGGGCCAGATACGCAGTATTTT. It encodes CASSHRSSGPDTQYF.

The V gene is TRBV20-1, the J gene TRBJ2-7; D possibly corresponds to TRBD1 (6 bases). V dropped 5 bases and J dropped 1 base, with 9 bases sitting between them. This CDR3 region has 12 residues. CDR1 DFQATT and CDR2 SNEGSKA come from the germline V gene (reference sequence). The CDR3: CSAVDSSYEQYF. The CDR3, as DNA: TGCAGTGCTGTGGACAGTTCCTACGAGCAGTACTTC.

The rearrangement links TRBV10-3 to TRBJ1-2, with no clear D. This CDR3 contains 14 residues. Trimming stripped 0 bases from V and 8 bases from J, with 13 bases between. Germline CDR1 ENHRY, CDR2 SYGVKD. The CDR3 bases are TGTGCCATCAGTGAGTCGGGGAGTCGTGACGGCTACACCTTC. Its protein is CAISESGSRDGYTF.

This clonotype appeared many times. The chain uses TRBV10-3 and TRBJ2-2, with D perhaps given as TRBD1 or TRBD2 (5 bases each). The CDR3 has 15 residues. Germline V gene sequence: CDR1 ENHRY, CDR2 SYGVKD. V lost 0 bases, J lost 5 bases, and 10 bases lay in between. The CDR3 DNA is TGTGCCATCAGTGAGTCGAACAGGAGGACCGGGGAGCTGTTTTTT. Protein: CAISESNRRTGELFF.

V and J are TRBV30 and TRBJ2-7; D is possibly TRBD2 (5 bases). V was shortened by 0 bases and J by 6 bases, with 15 bases between the two germline ends. CDR3 length equals 14 residues. The germline V gene encodes CDR1 GTSNPN and CDR2 SVGIG (reference sequence). This CDR3 is CAWSVKDFLGEQYF. The CDR3 DNA is TGTGCCTGGAGTGTAAAGGACTTTTTGGGCGAGCAGTACTTC. The complete variable domain, with remaining parts taken from reference TRBV30 and TRBJ2-7, reads SQTIHQWPATLVQPVGSPLSLECTVEGTSNPNLYWYRQAAGRGLQLLFYSVGIGQISSEVPQNLSASRPQDRQFILSSKKLLLSDSGFYLCAWSVKDFLGEQYFGPGTRLTVT.

This clonotype was seen at least ten times. This chain joins TRBV28 and TRBJ2-3, with D possibly called TRBD1 or TRBD2 (6 bases each). CDR3 length: 18 residues. Trimming removed 4 bases from V and 4 bases from J, with 24 bases in between. CDR1 is MDHEN and CDR2 is SYDVKM in the germline V gene. For the CDR3, the DNA is TGTGCCAGCAGTTCCGAAGCGTGGGGGGCGCGGTTACCAGATACGCAGTATTTT. Encoded protein: CASSSEAWGARLPDTQYF. Full variable domain (outside the CDR3, taken from reference TRBV28 and TRBJ2-3): DVKVTQSSRYLVKRTGEKVFLECVQDMDHENMFWYRQDPGLGLRLIYFSYDVKMKEKGDIPEGYSVSREKKERFSLILESASTNQTSMYLCASSSEAWGARLPDTQYFGPGTRLTVL.

This clonotype was seen a handful of times. This chain joins TRBV7-2 and TRBJ2-7; 9 positions agree with TRBD2. The germline CDR1 and CDR2 sequences are SGHTA and FQGNSA. V was pared by 5 bases and J by 0 bases, with 5 bases of the junction left unmatched. The CDR3 is 15 residues long. CDR3 sequence: CASSPGLASSYEQYF. The CDR3 DNA reads as TGTGCCAGCAGCCCAGGACTAGCGAGCTCCTACGAGCAGTACTTC.

This clonotype was seen many times. This chain connects TRBV12-3 or TRBV12-4 to TRBJ1-1; D is uncertain. The V and J ends lost 2 bases and 1 base respectively, with 11 bases between them. This CDR3 has 15 amino acids. The CDR3 nucleotides are TGTGCCAGCAGTTTAAGGAGGTTGGGGAACACTGAAGCTTTCTTT. This gives the protein CASSLRRLGNTEAFF.

This clonotype has more than one count but fewer than ten. This chain links TRBV3-1 with TRBJ1-3, with D perhaps matching TRBD1 (6 bases). The CDR3 spans 17 residues. The V gene lost 4 bases and the J gene lost 0 bases, with 16 bases spanning the gap. CDR1 and CDR2 from the germline V gene are LGHDT and YNNKEL (reference sequence). The CDR3 sequence: CASSLAGDTNSGNTIYF. CDR3 sequence (DNA): TGTGCCAGCAGCCTTGCCGGGGACACCAACTCTGGAAACACCATATATTTT.

This clonotype appeared a few times. The rearrangement links TRBV2 to TRBJ2-1; D call uncertain. Trimming took 4 bases from V and 0 from J, leaving 10 bases between them. The CDR3 has 15 amino acids. Looked up from germline, CDR1 is SNHLY and CDR2 is FYNNEI. CDR3: CASSADASSYNEQFF. The CDR3 nucleotides read TGTGCCAGCAGTGCCGACGCGAGCTCCTACAATGAGCAGTTCTTC.

This clonotype was observed at least ten times. CDR3 loop: CASSQGGGWNTEAFF. The CDR3 nucleotides are TGTGCCAGCAGCCAAGGGGGCGGATGGAACACTGAAGCTTTCTTT. This rearrangement joins TRBV3-1 to TRBJ1-1, with D maybe TRBD1 (5 bases). Between the trimmed V and J ends, which lost 1 base and 1 base, there was a span of 10 bases. The germline V gene has CDR1 LGHDT and CDR2 YNNKEL (reference sequence). The CDR3 covers 15 residues.

There are many counts of this clonotype. The rearrangement uses TRBV30 and TRBJ2-3, with no clear D. Germline V gene sequence: CDR1 GTSNPN, CDR2 SVGIG (reference sequence). Deletions cut 3 bases from V and 2 bases from J, with 15 bases between. CDR3 length: 15 residues. The CDR3 bases are TGTGCCTGGAGCCCCTTGGCGGACGACACAGATACGCAGTATTTT. Protein sequence: CAWSPLADDTDTQYF.

This clonotype was observed a few times. The V gene is TRBV19, the J gene TRBJ2-3; D is ambiguous. In germline, CDR1 is LNHDA, CDR2 SQIVND (reference sequence). Trimming took off 7 bases at V and 6 bases at J, with 14 bases between the two ends. This CDR3 is 13 amino acids long. The CDR3 region is CASNPGRADTQYF. The CDR3 DNA is TGTGCCAGTAACCCTGGCCGGGCTGATACGCAGTATTTT. Supplemented by reference TRBV19 and TRBJ2-3, the full variable domain reads DGGITQSPKYLFRKEGQNVTLSCEQNLNHDAMYWYRQDPGQGLRLIYYSQIVNDFQKGDIAEGYSVSREKKESFPLTVTSAQKNPTAFYLCASNPGRADTQYFGPGTRLTVL.

This clonotype was recorded at least ten times. The chain uses TRBV2 and TRBJ2-1; 7 bases align to TRBD1. After removal of 5 bases from V and 0 bases from J, the junction contained 4 bases not matched to a gene. The CDR3 loop spans 15 amino acids. Germline V CDR1 and CDR2: SNHLY, FYNNEI. CDR3 protein: CASSIRTGSYNEQFF. The CDR3 nucleotides read TGTGCCAGCAGTATAAGGACAGGCTCCTACAATGAGCAGTTCTTC.

The chain recombines TRBV20-1 with TRBJ1-2, with D perhaps TRBD1 (6 bases). The CDR3 consists of 12 residues. V was clipped by 1 base and J by 6 bases, with 9 bases between them. The germline V gene has CDR1 DFQATT and CDR2 SNEGSKA (reference sequence). CDR3 protein: CSARGGGDGYTF. In DNA form, the CDR3 reads TGCAGTGCTAGAGGGGGGGGCGATGGCTACACCTTC.

This clonotype was counted a few times. V is TRBV10-3 and J is TRBJ1-5; no clear D. This CDR3 is 15 amino acids long. V shed 6 bases and J shed 0 bases, with 12 bases lying between them. Germline V gives CDR1 ENHRY, CDR2 SYGVKD. CDR3: CAISSDGNSNQPQHF. The CDR3 DNA is TGTGCCATCAGCTCTGACGGGAATAGCAATCAGCCCCAGCATTTT.

This chain links TRBV7-9 with TRBJ2-1, with D perhaps matching TRBD1 (6 bases). This CDR3 contains 14 residues. V was cut by 3 bases and J by 4 bases, with 10 bases left in between. Germline V gene lookup returns CDR1 SEHNR and CDR2 FQNEAQ (reference sequence). CDR3 sequence reads: CASSFRDIYNEQFF. As DNA, the CDR3 is TGTGCCAGCAGCTTCCGGGACATTTACAATGAGCAGTTCTTC.

This sequence joins TRBV12-3 or TRBV12-4 and TRBJ2-2; 9 bases are shared with TRBD1. V shed 7 bases, J shed 1 base, and the junction held 7 bases outside the gene matches. The CDR3 consists of 16 residues. CDR3 DNA: TGTGCCAGCACTCGACGACAGGGGGTGAACACCGGGGAGCTGTTTTTT. This encodes CASTRRQGVNTGELFF.

This clonotype was picked up many times. This chain connects TRBV28 to TRBJ2-7; possibly TRBD2 for D (5 bases). Trimming removed 3 bases from V and 4 bases from J, with 7 bases in between. This CDR3 has 12 residues. From germline, CDR1 is MDHEN and CDR2 SYDVKM. This CDR3 reads CASSLREYEQYF. Written as DNA, the CDR3 is TGTGCCAGCAGTTTGAGGGAGTACGAGCAGTACTTC.